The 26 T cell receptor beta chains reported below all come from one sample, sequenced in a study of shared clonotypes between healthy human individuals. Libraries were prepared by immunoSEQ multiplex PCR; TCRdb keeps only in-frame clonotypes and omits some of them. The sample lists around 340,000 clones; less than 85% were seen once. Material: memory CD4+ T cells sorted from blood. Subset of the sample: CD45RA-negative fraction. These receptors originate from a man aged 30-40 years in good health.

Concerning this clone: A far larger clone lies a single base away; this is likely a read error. CDR3 loop: CASSEVEANTIYF. The CDR3 DNA follows: TGTGCCAGCAGTGAAGTGGAGGCTAACACCATATATTTT. This chain joins TRBV6-1 and TRBJ1-3; D unclear. Trimming removed 1 base at V and 7 bases at J, with 8 bases between. Per germline, CDR1 MNHNS and CDR2 SASEGT. The CDR3 has 13 residues.

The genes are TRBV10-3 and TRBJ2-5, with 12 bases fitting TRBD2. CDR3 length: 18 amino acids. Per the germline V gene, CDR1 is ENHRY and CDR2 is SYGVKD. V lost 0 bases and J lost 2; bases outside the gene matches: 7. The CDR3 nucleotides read TGTGCCATCAGTGAGTCGACCCTAGCGGGAGGGAGACAAGAGACCCAGTACTTC. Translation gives CAISESTLAGGRQETQYF.

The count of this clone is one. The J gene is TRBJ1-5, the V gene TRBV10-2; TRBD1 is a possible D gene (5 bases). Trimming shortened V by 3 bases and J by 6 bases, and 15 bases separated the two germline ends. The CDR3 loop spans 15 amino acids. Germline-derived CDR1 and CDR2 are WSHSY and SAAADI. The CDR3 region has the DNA TGCGCCAGCAGTGACTCCCGCGGGGGGACTCAGCCCCAGCATTTT. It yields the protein CASSDSRGGTQPQHF.

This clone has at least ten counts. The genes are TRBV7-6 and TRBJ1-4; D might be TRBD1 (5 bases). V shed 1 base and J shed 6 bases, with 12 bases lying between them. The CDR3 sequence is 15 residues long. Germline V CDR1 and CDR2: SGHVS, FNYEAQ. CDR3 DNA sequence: TGTGCCAGCAGCTTAGTTGGGGGAAAGGATGAAAAACTGTTTTTT. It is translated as CASSLVGGKDEKLFF.

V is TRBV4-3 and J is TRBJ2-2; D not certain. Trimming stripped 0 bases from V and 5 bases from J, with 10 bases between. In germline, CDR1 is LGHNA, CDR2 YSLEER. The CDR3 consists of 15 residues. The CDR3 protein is CASSQETAPTGELFF. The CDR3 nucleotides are TGCGCCAGCAGCCAAGAAACGGCGCCGACCGGGGAGCTGTTTTTT.

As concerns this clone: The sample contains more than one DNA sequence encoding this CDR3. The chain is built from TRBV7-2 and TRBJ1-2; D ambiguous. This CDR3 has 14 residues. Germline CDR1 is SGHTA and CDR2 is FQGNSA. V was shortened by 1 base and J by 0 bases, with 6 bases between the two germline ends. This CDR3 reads CASSLVLANYGYTF. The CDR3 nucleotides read TGTGCCAGCAGCTTAGTCTTAGCTAACTATGGCTACACCTTC.

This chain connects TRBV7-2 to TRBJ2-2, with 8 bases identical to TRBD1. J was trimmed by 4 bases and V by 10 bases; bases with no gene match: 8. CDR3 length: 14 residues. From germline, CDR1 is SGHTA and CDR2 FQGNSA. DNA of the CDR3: TGTGCCACACAACGGGACAGGATCACCGGGGAGCTGTTTTTT. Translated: CATQRDRITGELFF.

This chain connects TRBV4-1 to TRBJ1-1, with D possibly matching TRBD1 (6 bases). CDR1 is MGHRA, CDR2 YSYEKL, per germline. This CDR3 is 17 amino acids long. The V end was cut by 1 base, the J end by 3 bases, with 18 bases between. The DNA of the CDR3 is TGCGCCAGCAGCCAAGTTAGTCAGGGGAATAGGTACACTGAAGCTTTCTTT. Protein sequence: CASSQVSQGNRYTEAFF.

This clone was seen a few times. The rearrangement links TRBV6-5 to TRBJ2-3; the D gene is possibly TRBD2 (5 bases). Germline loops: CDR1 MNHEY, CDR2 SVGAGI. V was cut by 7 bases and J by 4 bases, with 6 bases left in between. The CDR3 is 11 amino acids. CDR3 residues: CASTAADTQYF. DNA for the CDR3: TGTGCCAGCACAGCGGCAGATACGCAGTATTTT.

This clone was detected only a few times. CDR3: CASSALLAGVQETQYF. The CDR3 nucleotides are TGCGCCAGCAGCGCCCTACTAGCGGGAGTGCAAGAGACCCAGTACTTC. The chain recombines TRBV5-1 with TRBJ2-5; 11 nucleotides align to TRBD2. This CDR3 comprises 16 residues. CDR1 and CDR2 (germline): SGHRS, YFSETQ. The V and J ends lost 4 bases and 2 bases, in that order; junction bases with no gene match: 7.

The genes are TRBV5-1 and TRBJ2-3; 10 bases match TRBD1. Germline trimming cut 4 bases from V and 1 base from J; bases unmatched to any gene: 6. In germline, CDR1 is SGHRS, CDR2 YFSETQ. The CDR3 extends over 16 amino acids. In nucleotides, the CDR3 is TGCGCCAGCAGCCCGCCGGGGACAGGGGGCACAGATACGCAGTATTTT. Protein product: CASSPPGTGGTDTQYF.

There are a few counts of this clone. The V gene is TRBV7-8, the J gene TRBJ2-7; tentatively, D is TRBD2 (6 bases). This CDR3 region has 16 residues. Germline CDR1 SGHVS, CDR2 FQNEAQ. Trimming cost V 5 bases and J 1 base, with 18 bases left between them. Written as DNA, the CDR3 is TGTGCCAGCAGCCCAAAGGCGGGGAGAACTTCCTACGAGCAGTACTTC. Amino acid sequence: CASSPKAGRTSYEQYF.

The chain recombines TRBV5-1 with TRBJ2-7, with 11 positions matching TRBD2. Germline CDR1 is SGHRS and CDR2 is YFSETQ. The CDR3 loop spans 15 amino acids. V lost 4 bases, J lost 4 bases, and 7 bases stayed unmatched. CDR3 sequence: CASSILAGAQYEQYF. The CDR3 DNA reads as TGCGCCAGCAGCATACTAGCGGGAGCACAGTACGAGCAGTACTTC.

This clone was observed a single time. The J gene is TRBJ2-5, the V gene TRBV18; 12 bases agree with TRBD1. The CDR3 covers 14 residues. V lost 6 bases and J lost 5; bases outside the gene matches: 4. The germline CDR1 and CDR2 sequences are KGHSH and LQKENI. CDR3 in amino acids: CASSGTGGLETQYF. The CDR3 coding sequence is TGTGCCAGCTCTGGGACAGGGGGCTTGGAGACCCAGTACTTC.

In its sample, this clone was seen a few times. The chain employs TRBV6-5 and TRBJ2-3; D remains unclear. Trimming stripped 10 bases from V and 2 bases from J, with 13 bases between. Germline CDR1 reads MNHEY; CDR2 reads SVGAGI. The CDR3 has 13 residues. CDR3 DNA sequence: TGTGCCACCCAGCGCGCAGTCACAGATACGCAGTATTTT. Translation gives CATQRAVTDTQYF.

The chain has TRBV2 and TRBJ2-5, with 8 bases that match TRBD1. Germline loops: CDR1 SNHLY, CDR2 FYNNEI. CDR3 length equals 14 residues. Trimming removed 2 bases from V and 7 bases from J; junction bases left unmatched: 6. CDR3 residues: CASSEFGQGGTQYF. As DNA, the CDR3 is TGTGCCAGCAGTGAATTCGGACAGGGTGGGACCCAGTACTTC.

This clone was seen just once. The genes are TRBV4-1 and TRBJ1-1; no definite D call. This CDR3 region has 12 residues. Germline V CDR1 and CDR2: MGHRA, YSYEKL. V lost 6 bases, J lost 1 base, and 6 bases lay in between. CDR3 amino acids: CASRGRNTEAFF. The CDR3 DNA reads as TGCGCCAGCAGAGGACGGAACACTGAAGCTTTCTTT.

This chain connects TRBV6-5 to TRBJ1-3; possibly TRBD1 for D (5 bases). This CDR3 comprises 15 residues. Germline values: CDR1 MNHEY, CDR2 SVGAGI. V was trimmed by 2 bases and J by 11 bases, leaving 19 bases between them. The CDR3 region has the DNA TGTGCCAGCAGTTACAGGGGCAGCGAGTTGCGGGCCATATATTTT. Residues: CASSYRGSELRAIYF.

The CDR3 protein is CASSSAGGPSGEQFF. As DNA, the CDR3 is TGTGCCAGCAGCTCAGCGGGAGGGCCGTCAGGTGAGCAGTTCTTC. J is TRBJ2-1 and V is TRBV2; 10 nucleotides align to TRBD2. Germline V CDR1 and CDR2: SNHLY, FYNNEI. The CDR3 runs 15 residues. Trimming cost V 6 bases and J 9 bases; bases outside gene matches: 11.

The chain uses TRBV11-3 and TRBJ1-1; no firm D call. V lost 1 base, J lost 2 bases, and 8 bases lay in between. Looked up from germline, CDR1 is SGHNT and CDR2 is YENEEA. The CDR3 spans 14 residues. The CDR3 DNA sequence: TGTGCCAGCAGCTTAGGTGGCAGCAACACTGAAGCTTTCTTT. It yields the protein CASSLGGSNTEAFF. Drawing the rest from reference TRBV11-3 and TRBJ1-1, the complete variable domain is EAGVVQSPRYKIIEKKQPVAFWCNPISGHNTLYWYLQNLGQGPELLIRYENEEAVDDSQLPKDRFSAERLKGVDSTLKIQPAELGDSAVYLCASSLGGSNTEAFFGQGTRLTVV.

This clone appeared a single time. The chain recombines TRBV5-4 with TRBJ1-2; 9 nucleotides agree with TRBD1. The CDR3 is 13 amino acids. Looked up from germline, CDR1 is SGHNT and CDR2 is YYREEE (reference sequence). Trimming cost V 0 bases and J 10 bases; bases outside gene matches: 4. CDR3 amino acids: CASSLVRDRAYTF. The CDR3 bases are TGTGCCAGCAGCTTGGTCCGGGACAGGGCCTACACCTTC.

For the CDR3, the DNA is TGTGCCAGCAGCCTAGGGACAGGGAAGGGCTATGGCTACACCTTC. It specifies CASSLGTGKGYGYTF. This chain uses TRBV2 with TRBJ1-2, with 9 nucleotides matching TRBD1. The CDR3 is 15 residues long. The V gene end was trimmed by 6 bases and the J gene end by 4 bases; junction bases not matched to a gene: 9. CDR1 SNHLY and CDR2 FYNNEI come from the germline V gene.

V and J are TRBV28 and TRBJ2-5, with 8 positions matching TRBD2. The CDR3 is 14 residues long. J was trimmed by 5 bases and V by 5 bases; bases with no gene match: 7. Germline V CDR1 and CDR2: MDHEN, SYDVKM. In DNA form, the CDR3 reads TGTGCCAGCAGTCAGGGCGGGAGGAGCGAGACCCAGTACTTC. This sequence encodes CASSQGGRSETQYF.

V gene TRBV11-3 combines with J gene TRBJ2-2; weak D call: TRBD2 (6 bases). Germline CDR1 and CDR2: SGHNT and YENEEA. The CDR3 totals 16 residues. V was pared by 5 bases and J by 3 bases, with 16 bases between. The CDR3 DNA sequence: TGTGCCAGCAGCCGAGGTGGGGGGATTTACACCGGGGAGCTGTTTTTT. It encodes CASSRGGGIYTGELFF. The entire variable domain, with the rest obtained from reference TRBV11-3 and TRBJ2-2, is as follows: EAGVVQSPRYKIIEKKQPVAFWCNPISGHNTLYWYLQNLGQGPELLIRYENEEAVDDSQLPKDRFSAERLKGVDSTLKIQPAELGDSAVYLCASSRGGGIYTGELFFGEGSRLTVL.

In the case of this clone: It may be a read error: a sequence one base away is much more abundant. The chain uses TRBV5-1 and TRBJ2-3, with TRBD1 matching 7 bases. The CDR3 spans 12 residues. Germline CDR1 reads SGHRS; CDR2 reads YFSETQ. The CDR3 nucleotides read TGCGCCGGCAGCTTCGACAGGGTTACGCAGTATTTT. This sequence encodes CAGSFDRVTQYF. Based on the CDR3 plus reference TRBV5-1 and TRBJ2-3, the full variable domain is KAGVTQTPRYLIKTRGQQVTLSCSPISGHRSVSWYQQTPGQGLQFLFEYFSETQRNKGNFPGRFSGRQFSNSRSEMNVSTLELGDSALYLCAGSFDRVTQYFGPGTRLTVL.

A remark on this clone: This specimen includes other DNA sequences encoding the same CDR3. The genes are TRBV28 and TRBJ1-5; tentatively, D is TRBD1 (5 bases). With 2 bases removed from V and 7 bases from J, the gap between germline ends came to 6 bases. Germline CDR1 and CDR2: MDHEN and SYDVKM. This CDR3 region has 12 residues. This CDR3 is CASSLQGQPQHF. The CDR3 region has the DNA TGTGCCAGCAGTTTACAGGGCCAGCCCCAGCATTTT.